The source of this T cell receptor beta chain is a study of cytomegalovirus exposure and HLA in healthy donors. As for the study in general: A previous analysis identified approximately 110 million unique TCR beta sequences derived from 180 million or so T cells. Points from the study as a whole: A later analysis found common viral pathogens apparently linked to several of the most significant clusters. Per a prior analysis, the majority of TCR beta V segments were productive roughly 90% or roughly 30% of the time. Researchers counted roughly 160 TCR beta chains as cytomegalovirus-associated.

The PCR had 60 Vbeta and 13 Jbeta primers. Generated by immunoSEQ multiplex PCR, the TCRdb table keeps only in-frame clones and is missing some. The top ten clones hold 0.25% to 0.3% of a sample with approximately 200,000 clones, 80% to 85% of them seen once. The germline V gene encodes CDR1 MNHNY and CDR2 SVGAGI (reference sequence). V shed 8 bases, J shed 5 bases, and the junction held 4 bases outside the gene matches. CDR3 length: 12 residues. Remarks on this clone: Its antigen is not identified.

The sequence derives from a boy aged 5-17 years in good health and CMV-seronegative. The V and J genes are TRBV6-6 and TRBJ2-7, with 9 bases lining up with TRBD2. Sample: PBMCs. The CDR3 DNA is TGTGCCAGCGGGCGGGGGGGCAACGAGCAGTACTTC. Its protein product is CASGRGGNEQYF.